A selection of T cell receptor beta chains follows, all from one sample in a study of tumor-infiltrating lymphocytes in primary liver carcinoma. TCRdb reanalysed the multiplex PCR reads using MiXCR and keeps one entry per CDR3 protein. The top ten hold around 24% of the sample, which has about 50,000 distinct CDR3 sequences, around 77% seen once. The sample was liver tumor tissue from sampling region 5. Source of these receptors: a man aged 35 to 55 with primary liver carcinoma and hepatitis B virus infection. Each CDR3 is given without its conserved first and last residue.

cdr3_length v_call cdr3_aa
12 TRBV6-1 ASLRRESGDTIY
11 TRBV6-1 ASNERQGSTIY
14 TRBV5-4 ASSLLAGGPTDTQY
12 TRBV12-3/TRBV12-4 ASSQQGDNQPQH
13 TRBV12-3/TRBV12-4 AGRSEGAESYAQY
13 TRBV28 ASGRDSGRSYGQY
9 TRBV12-3/TRBV12-4 AGSHVGGYT
12 TRBV6-1 ASSVQQRSYEQY
15 TRBV4-1 TSSQERTSESVYEQY
11 TRBV6-2/TRBV6-3 ARSPIGAYEQY
19 TRBV11-2 ASSMGGDRGISLSWANFLT
12 TRBV7-2 ASSLARGRVEAF
12 TRBV29-1 SAPDRVDRVEQY
10 TRBV5-5 ASCPNTGELF
13 TRBV12-3/TRBV12-4 ASTFGGTPYNEQF
10 TRBV5-1 ASGSSGTEFF
11 TRBV13 ASGPRDSKTQY
11 TRBV10-3 ATRGGSSYEQY
13 TRBV20-1 SARDPTSGDNEQF
10 TRBV6-1 ASTDWVDTQY
12 TRBV7-9 ASSSDTAHNEQF
11 TRBV14 ACTAIGRGEQY
11 TRBV9 TSSPGISGELF
13 TRBV6-1 ASMTGGGGARELF
15 TRBV4-3 ASSQDGSAKSTDTLY
13 TRBV6-6 ASSRSGGKGETQY
12 TRBV10-2 AIYATGGTYEQY
10 TRBV29-1 SARHKSTEAF
10 TRBV30 AWSVRSTEAF
13 TRBV12-3/TRBV12-4 ASTRGTAMNQPQH